These T cell receptor beta chains were read from a single sample in a study of CD8+ T cells in alopecia areata. This table comes from immunoSEQ multiplex PCR, and its TCRdb copy is limited to in-frame clones, with some not included. The repertoire consists of roughly 200,000 clones, with roughly 60% occurring once and the leading ten covering under 2%. The specimen was CD4+ T cells sorted from blood, collected at week 0. Receptors were obtained from a human donor with alopecia areata. Both conserved end residues are part of each CDR3. The D gene is left open where the match is weak. Where a row states a size, it is once, few, many or the class of an expanded clone; other rows omit it.

CDR3 length: 14; J gene: TRBJ2-5; D gene: TRBD1; clone size: few; V gene: TRBV29-1; CDR3 DNA: TGCAGCGTTGGTACAGGGGGTTTACAAGAGACCCAGTACTTC; CDR3 protein: CSVGTGGLQETQYF
CDR3 length: 14; J gene: TRBJ2-7; D gene: NA; clone size: NA; V gene: TRBV18; CDR3 DNA: TGTGCCAGCTCATCACTGTCAGGAGTGAAGGAGCAGTACTTC; CDR3 protein: CASSSLSGVKEQYF
CDR3 length: 12; J gene: TRBJ2-1; D gene: NA; clone size: NA; V gene: TRBV29-1; CDR3 DNA: TGCAGCGTTGAAGATAATTACAATGAGCAGTTCTTC; CDR3 protein: CSVEDNYNEQFF
CDR3 length: 14; J gene: TRBJ2-2; D gene: TRBD1; clone size: NA; V gene: TRBV2; CDR3 DNA: TGTGCCAGCAGCCGACAGGGGGCGACGGGGGAGCTGTTTTTT; CDR3 protein: CASSRQGATGELFF
CDR3 length: 14; J gene: TRBJ1-5; D gene: NA; clone size: NA; V gene: TRBV9; CDR3 DNA: TGTGCCAGCAGCGTAGAGGGGAGCAATCAGCCCCAGCATTTT; CDR3 protein: CASSVEGSNQPQHF
CDR3 length: 14; J gene: TRBJ1-1; D gene: NA; clone size: NA; V gene: TRBV5-1; CDR3 DNA: TGCGCCAGCAGCTTATCATCTGCCGGTTTTGAAGCTTTCTTT; CDR3 protein: CASSLSSAGFEAFF
CDR3 length: 13; J gene: TRBJ1-1; D gene: NA; clone size: NA; V gene: TRBV29-1; CDR3 DNA: TGCAGCGTTTTATGGGGGGGAGGCACTGAAGCTTTCTTT; CDR3 protein: CSVLWGGGTEAFF
CDR3 length: 16; J gene: TRBJ1-2; D gene: NA; clone size: NA; V gene: TRBV15; CDR3 DNA: TGTGCCACCAGCCCCGTACCGAAGACGTTTTTGGGAGGCTACACCTTC; CDR3 protein: CATSPVPKTFLGGYTF
CDR3 length: 14; J gene: TRBJ2-5; D gene: NA; clone size: NA; V gene: TRBV11-3; CDR3 DNA: TGTGCCAGCAGCTTAAAGGGCCACCAAGAGACCCAGTACTTC; CDR3 protein: CASSLKGHQETQYF
CDR3 length: 14; J gene: TRBJ1-1; D gene: NA; clone size: NA; V gene: TRBV5-6; CDR3 DNA: TGTGCCAGCAGCTGGGACGGAATGAACACTGAAGCTTTCTTT; CDR3 protein: CASSWDGMNTEAFF
CDR3 length: 11; J gene: TRBJ2-7; D gene: NA; clone size: few; V gene: TRBV29-1; CDR3 DNA: TGCAGCGCTAGAGAGGGAGCAAGACAGTACTTC; CDR3 protein: CSAREGARQYF
CDR3 length: 14; J gene: TRBJ1-1; D gene: NA; clone size: NA; V gene: TRBV15; CDR3 DNA: TGTGCCACCAGCAGAGATGGGAGGGACACTGAAGCTTTCTTT; CDR3 protein: CATSRDGRDTEAFF
CDR3 length: 14; J gene: TRBJ1-2; D gene: NA; clone size: few; V gene: TRBV6-6; CDR3 DNA: TGTGCCAGCAGTTACGGGGGGATCATCTATGGCTACACCTTC; CDR3 protein: CASSYGGIIYGYTF
CDR3 length: 15; J gene: TRBJ2-1; D gene: TRBD2; clone size: few; V gene: TRBV2; CDR3 DNA: TGTGCCAGCAGTGTCGGGACGGGGGGGCCGGATGAGCAGTTCTTC; CDR3 protein: CASSVGTGGPDEQFF
CDR3 length: 13; J gene: TRBJ1-5; D gene: NA; clone size: NA; V gene: TRBV29-1; CDR3 DNA: TGCAGCGTTGAAGGGCAGGGAGGTCAGCCCCAGCATTTT; CDR3 protein: CSVEGQGGQPQHF
CDR3 length: 14; J gene: TRBJ1-1; D gene: TRBD1; clone size: NA; V gene: TRBV5-6; CDR3 DNA: TGTGCCAGCAGCTCAAAGGGGGCGAGGACTGAAGCTTTCTTT; CDR3 protein: CASSSKGARTEAFF
CDR3 length: 14; J gene: TRBJ2-7; D gene: NA; clone size: NA; V gene: TRBV5-6; CDR3 DNA: TGTGCCAGCAGCTGGAGAGGGCCTGACTACGAGCAGTACTTC; CDR3 protein: CASSWRGPDYEQYF